This T cell receptor beta chain was identified in a study of HIV-infected patients and healthy controls (dated by TCRdb to the mid-2010s). V sheds 2 bases and J sheds 0 bases, leaving 8 bases between their ends. The CDR3, cysteine through phenylalanine, is 15 amino acids long. Left in the record is the CDR3 DNA by itself, 45 bases read in frame from the first base. According to the germline V gene, CDR1 reads SQVTM and CDR2 reads ANQGSEA. Receptor libraries were prepared by 5' RACE. Sequenced using an Illumina MiSeq. TCRdb applied fastp at Q25 and MiXCR to the public reads, then kept only in-frame beta chains. For every CDR3 protein sequence, its rows merge into one entry that carries the most common genes and DNA. Across this sample there are around 62,000 distinct CDR3 sequences, with roughly 21% seen only once. The top ten constitute 1.4% to 1.5% of the sample. This clonotype showed up many times. Its antigen specificity is not known. No base-level quality is on record; no much larger clone is a single base apart.

The chain is made from TRBV29-1 and TRBJ2-6, with the D gene call left open. This clonotype was obtained from a human donor in good health. Sequencing input: CD4+ T cells from blood. At the DNA level, the sequence is TGCAGCGTTGAACAACAGAACTCTGGGGCCAACGTCCTGACTTTC. Its coded protein is CSVEQQNSGANVLTF. This CDR3, with the reference TRBV29-1 and TRBJ2-6 proteins standing in past its ends, gives the full variable domain SAVISQKPSRDICQRGTSLTIQCQVDSQVTMMFWYRQQPGQSLTLIATANQGSEATYESGFVIDKFPISRPNLTFSTLTVSNMSPEDSSIYLCSVEQQNSGANVLTFGAGSRLTVL.